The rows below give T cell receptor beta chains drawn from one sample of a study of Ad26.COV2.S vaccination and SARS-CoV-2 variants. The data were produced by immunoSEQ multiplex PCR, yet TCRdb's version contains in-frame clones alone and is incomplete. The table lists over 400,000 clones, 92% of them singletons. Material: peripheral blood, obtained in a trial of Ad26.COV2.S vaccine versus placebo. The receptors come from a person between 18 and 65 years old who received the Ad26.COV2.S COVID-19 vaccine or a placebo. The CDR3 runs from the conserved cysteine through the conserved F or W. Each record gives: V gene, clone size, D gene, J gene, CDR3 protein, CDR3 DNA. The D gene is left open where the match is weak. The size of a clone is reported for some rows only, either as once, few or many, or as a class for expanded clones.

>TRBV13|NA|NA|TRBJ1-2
CASSLSAGTYGYTF
TGTGCCAGCAGCTTATCGGCAGGGACCTATGGCTACACCTTC
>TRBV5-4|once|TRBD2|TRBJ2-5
CASSSPAGGSSGTQYF
TGTGCCAGCAGCTCCCCAGCGGGGGGGTCCTCGGGGACCCAGTACTTC
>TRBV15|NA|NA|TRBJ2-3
CATSPRGGASTDTQYF
TGTGCCACCAGCCCTCGCGGCGGGGCCTCCACAGATACGCAGTATTTT
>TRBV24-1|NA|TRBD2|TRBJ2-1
CATSDLREGEQFF
TGTGCCACCAGTGATTTGCGGGAGGGTGAGCAGTTCTTC
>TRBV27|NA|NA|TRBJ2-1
CASSSYGQYNEQFF
TGTGCCAGCAGTTCATATGGACAGTACAATGAGCAGTTCTTC
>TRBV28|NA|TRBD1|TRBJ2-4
CASTKPGGSIQYF
TGTGCCAGCACCAAACCAGGGGGTTCCATTCAGTACTTC
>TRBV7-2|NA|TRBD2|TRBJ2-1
CASSASGGALDEQFF
TGTGCCAGCAGCGCTAGCGGGGGGGCTCTGGATGAGCAGTTCTTC
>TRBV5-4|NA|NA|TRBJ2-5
CASSLAPVGETQYF
TGTGCCAGCAGCTTGGCCCCAGTTGGAGAGACCCAGTACTTC
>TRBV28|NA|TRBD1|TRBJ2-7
CASGQGAYEQYF
TGTGCCAGCGGACAGGGGGCCTACGAGCAGTACTTC
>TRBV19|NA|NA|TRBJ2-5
CASSVPGTVETQYF
TGTGCCAGTAGCGTCCCGGGGACGGTGGAGACCCAGTACTTC
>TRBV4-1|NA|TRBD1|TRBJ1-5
CASSNGQGLPQHF
TGCGCCAGCAGCAACGGACAGGGCCTGCCCCAGCATTTT
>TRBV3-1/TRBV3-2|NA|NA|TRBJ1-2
CASSRKWGQDPNYGYTF
TGTGCCAGCAGCCGAAAGTGGGGTCAGGACCCTAACTATGGCTACACCTTC
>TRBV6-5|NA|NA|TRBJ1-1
CASSPSVGTEAFF
TGTGCCAGCAGTCCCTCGGTTGGCACTGAAGCTTTCTTT
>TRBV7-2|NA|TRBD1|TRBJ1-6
CASSLEQGSYSPLHF
TGTGCCAGCAGCTTAGAACAGGGGAGTTATTCACCCCTCCACTTT
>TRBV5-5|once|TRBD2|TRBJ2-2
CASSLAPGGTAGELFF
TGTGCCAGCAGCTTGGCCCCGGGAGGAACCGCCGGGGAGCTGTTTTTT
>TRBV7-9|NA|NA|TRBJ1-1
CASSLQGGMNTEAFF
TGTGCCAGCAGCTTACAGGGAGGGATGAACACTGAAGCTTTCTTT
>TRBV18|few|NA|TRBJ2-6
CASSPAAPGANVLTF
TGTGCCAGCTCACCAGCGGCTCCCGGGGCCAACGTCCTGACTTTC
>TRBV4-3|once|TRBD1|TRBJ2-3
CASSQDWDSVTDTQYF
TGCGCCAGCAGCCAAGATTGGGACAGCGTCACAGATACGCAGTATTTT
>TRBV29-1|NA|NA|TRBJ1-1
CSVEEGISSEAFF
TGCAGCGTTGAAGAGGGGATTTCCAGTGAAGCTTTCTTT
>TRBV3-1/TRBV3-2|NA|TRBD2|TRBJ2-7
CASSRSGVRSYEQYF
TGTGCCAGCAGCCGTAGCGGGGTCCGCTCCTACGAGCAGTACTTC
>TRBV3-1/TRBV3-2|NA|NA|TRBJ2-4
CASSQAKNIQYF
TGTGCCAGCAGCCAAGCTAAAAACATTCAGTACTTC
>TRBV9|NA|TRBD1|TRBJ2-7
CASSVASGTGGYEQYF
TGTGCCAGCAGCGTAGCTTCGGGGACAGGGGGCTACGAGCAGTACTTC
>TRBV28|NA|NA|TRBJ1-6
CASSFERRSPLHF
TGTGCCAGCAGTTTCGAGCGGCGCTCACCCCTCCACTTT
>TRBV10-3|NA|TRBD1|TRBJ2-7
CAISVSDRVPYEQYF
TGTGCCATCAGTGTGTCTGACAGGGTACCCTACGAGCAGTACTTC
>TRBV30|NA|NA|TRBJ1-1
CAWDVVGNTEAFF
TGTGCCTGGGATGTAGTGGGGAACACTGAAGCTTTCTTT
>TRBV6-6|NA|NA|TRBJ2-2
CASRGNTGELFF
TGTGCCAGCCGGGGGAACACCGGGGAGCTGTTTTTT
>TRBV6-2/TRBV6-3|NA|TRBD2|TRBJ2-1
CASSYSPRYSGVSYNEQFF
TGTGCCAGCAGTTACTCACCACGTTATAGCGGGGTCTCCTACAATGAGCAGTTCTTC
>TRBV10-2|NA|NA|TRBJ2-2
CASMENTGELFF
TGCGCCAGCATGGAAAACACCGGGGAGCTGTTTTTT
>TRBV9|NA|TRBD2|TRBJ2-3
CASSPRAGEGTDTQYF
TGTGCCAGCAGCCCCCGGGCGGGGGAAGGCACAGATACGCAGTATTTT
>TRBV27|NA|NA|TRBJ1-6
CASSPDRQNDYNSPLHF
TGTGCCAGCAGTCCAGATAGACAGAACGACTATAATTCACCCCTCCACTTT